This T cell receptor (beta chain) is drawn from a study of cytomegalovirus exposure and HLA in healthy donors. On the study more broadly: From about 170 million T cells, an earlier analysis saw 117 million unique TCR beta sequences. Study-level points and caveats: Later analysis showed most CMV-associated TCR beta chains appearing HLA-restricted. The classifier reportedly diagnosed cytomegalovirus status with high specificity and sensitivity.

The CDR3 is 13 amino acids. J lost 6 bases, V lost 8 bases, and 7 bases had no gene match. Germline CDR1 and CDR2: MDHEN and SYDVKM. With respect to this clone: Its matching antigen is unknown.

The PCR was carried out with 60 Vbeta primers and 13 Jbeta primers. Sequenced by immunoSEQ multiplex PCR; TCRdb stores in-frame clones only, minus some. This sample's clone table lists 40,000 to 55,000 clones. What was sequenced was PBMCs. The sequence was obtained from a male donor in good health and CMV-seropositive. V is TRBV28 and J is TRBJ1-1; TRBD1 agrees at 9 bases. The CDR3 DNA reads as TGTGCCAGCCCCGGGACAGGGCCGGCTGAAGCTTTCTTT. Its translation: CASPGTGPAEAFF.